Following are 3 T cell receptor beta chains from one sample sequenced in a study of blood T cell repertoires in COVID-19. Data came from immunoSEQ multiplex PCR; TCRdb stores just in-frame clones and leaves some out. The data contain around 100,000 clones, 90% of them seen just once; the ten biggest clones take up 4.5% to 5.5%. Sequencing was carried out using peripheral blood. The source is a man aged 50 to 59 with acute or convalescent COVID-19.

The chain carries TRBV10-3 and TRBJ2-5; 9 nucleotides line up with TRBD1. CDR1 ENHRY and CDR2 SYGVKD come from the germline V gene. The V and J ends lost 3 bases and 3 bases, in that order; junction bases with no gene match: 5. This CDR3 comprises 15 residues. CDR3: CAISERGQGEETQYF. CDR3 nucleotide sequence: TGTGCCATCAGTGAAAGGGGACAGGGCGAAGAGACCCAGTACTTC.

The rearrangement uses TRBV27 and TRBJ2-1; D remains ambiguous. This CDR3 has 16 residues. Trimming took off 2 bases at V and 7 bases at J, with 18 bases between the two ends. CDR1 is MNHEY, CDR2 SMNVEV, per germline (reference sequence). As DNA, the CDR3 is TGTGCCAGCAGTTTACCTCCCCCCCCCTCCGGGAATGAGCAGTTCTTC. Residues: CASSLPPPPSGNEQFF.

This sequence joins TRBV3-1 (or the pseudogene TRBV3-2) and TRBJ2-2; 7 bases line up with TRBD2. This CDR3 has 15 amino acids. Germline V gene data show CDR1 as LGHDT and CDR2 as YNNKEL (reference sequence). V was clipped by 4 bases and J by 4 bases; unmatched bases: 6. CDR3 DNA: TGTGCCAGCAGCCGACAACTAGCGATCACCGGGGAGCTGTTTTTT. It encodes CASSRQLAITGELFF.